The clone carrying this T cell receptor (beta chain) was observed a few times. The antigen is not known. The entry originates in a study of T cells after yellow fever vaccination. Study background: SMART-Seq v4 Ultra Low Input served to prepare low-cell-number fractions.

The V and J ends lost 5 bases and 0 bases, in that order; junction bases with no gene match: 4. The CDR3 has 16 amino acids. Germline CDR1 MNHEY, CDR2 SMNVEV (reference sequence). Regarding the study as a whole: The study noted that FACS-sorted repertoires could contain abundant clonotypes contaminating from the bulk population.

Each CDR3 protein gets one entry after TCRdb re-called the 5' RACE reads with MiXCR. The sample shows 85,000 to 100,000 distinct CDR3 sequences, roughly 6% of them seen only once. Here the sequenced sample was CD8+ T cells sorted from PBMCs, taken 10 days after the yellow fever booster vaccination. This receptor was obtained from a man aged 18 to 30 who received the YFV17D yellow fever vaccine. The V gene is TRBV27, the J gene TRBJ1-6, with 7 bases that match TRBD1. The DNA for the CDR3 is TGTGCCAGCAGTCCAGGGGACAGCTCCTATAATTCACCCCTCCACTTT. Translation: CASSPGDSSYNSPLHF.